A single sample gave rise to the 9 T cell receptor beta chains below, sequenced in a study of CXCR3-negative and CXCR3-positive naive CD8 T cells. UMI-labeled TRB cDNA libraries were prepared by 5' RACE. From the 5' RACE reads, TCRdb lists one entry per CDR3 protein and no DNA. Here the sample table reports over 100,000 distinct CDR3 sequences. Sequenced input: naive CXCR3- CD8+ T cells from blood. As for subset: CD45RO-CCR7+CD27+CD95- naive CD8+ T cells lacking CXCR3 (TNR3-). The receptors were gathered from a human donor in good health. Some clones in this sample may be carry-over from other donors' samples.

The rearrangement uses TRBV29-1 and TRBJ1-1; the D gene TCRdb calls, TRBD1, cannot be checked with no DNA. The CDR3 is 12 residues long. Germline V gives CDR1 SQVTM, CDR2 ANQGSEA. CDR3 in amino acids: CSVHEGGTEAFF. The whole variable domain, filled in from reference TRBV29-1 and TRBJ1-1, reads SAVISQKPSRDICQRGTSLTIQCQVDSQVTMMFWYRQQPGQSLTLIATANQGSEATYESGFVIDKFPISRPNLTFSTLTVSNMSPEDSSIYLCSVHEGGTEAFFGQGTRLTVV.

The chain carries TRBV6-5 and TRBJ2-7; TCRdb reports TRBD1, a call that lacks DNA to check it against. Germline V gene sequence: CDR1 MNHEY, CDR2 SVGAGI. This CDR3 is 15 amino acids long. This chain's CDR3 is CASSYSSGWAYEQYF.

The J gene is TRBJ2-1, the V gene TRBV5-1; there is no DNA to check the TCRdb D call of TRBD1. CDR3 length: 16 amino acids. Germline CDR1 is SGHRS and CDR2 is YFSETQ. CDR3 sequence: CASSPGQGRTYNEQFF.

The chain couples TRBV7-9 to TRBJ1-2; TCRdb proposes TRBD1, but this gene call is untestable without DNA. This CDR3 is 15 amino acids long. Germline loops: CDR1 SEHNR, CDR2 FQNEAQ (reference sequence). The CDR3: CASSLVSGVDYGYTF. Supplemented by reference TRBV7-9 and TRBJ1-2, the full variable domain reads DTGVSQNPRHKITKRGQNVTFRCDPISEHNRLYWYRQTLGQGPEFLTYFQNEAQLEKSRLLSDRFSAERPKGSFSTLEIQRTEQGDSAMYLCASSLVSGVDYGYTFGSGTRLTVV.

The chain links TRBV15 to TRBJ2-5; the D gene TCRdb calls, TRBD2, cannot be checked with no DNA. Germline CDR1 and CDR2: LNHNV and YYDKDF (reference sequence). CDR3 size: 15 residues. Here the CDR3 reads CATSRRGDSGETQYF.

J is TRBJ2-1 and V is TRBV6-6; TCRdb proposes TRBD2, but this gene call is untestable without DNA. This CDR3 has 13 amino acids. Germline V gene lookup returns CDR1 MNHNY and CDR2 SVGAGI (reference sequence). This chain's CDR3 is CASSSSLVDEQFF.

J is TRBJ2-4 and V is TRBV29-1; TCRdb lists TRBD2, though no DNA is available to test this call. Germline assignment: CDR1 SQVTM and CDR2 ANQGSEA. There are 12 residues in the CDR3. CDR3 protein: CSVKGVRNIQYF. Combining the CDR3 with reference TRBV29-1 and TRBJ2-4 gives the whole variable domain SAVISQKPSRDICQRGTSLTIQCQVDSQVTMMFWYRQQPGQSLTLIATANQGSEATYESGFVIDKFPISRPNLTFSTLTVSNMSPEDSSIYLCSVKGVRNIQYFGAGTRLSVL.

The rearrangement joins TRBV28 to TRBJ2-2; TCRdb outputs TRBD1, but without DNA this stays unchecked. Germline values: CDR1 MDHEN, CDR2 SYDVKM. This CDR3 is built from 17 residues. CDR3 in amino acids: CASSLAWTGSNTGELFF.

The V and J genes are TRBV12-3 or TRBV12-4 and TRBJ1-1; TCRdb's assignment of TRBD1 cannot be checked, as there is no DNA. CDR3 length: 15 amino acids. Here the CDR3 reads CASSSYRGSDTEAFF.